This entry lists 9 T cell receptor beta chains sequenced from one sample in a study of T cell responses to AZD1222 COVID-19 vaccine. The method was immunoSEQ multiplex PCR; TCRdb's version includes in-frame clones alone and lacks a portion of them. The table lists 150,000 to 160,000 clones, less than 90% of them singletons. This sample comprised peripheral blood, obtained on day 0 of MenACWY control vaccination. The receptors here all came from an adult in good health.

V gene TRBV6-6 combines with J gene TRBJ1-1; TRBD1 aligns across 11 bases. V trimming: 4 bases; J trimming: 5 bases; junction bases outside the gene matches: 3. Germline lookup yields CDR1 MNHNY and CDR2 SVGAGI (reference sequence). There are 14 residues in the CDR3. The CDR3 DNA sequence: TGTGCCAGCAGTTCGGACAGGGGGCGAACTGAAGCTTTCTTT. Translated, it gives CASSSDRGRTEAFF.

This clone came up once. The chain carries TRBV11-3 and TRBJ1-2, with D uncertain. The germline V gene has CDR1 SGHNT and CDR2 YENEEA. The V and J ends lost 7 bases and 0 bases respectively, with 12 bases between them. The CDR3 contains 14 residues. CDR3 in amino acids: CASNPGYTNYGYTF. The CDR3 coding sequence is TGTGCCAGCAACCCAGGATACACTAACTATGGCTACACCTTC.

This chain connects TRBV3-1 (or the pseudogene TRBV3-2) to TRBJ2-7; D possibly corresponds to TRBD1 (6 bases). This CDR3 is built from 13 residues. The germline gives CDR1 LGHDT, CDR2 YNNKEL (reference sequence). V lost 5 bases and J lost 4, with 12 bases in between. The CDR3 nucleotides are TGTGCCAGCAGCTACGGACAGTTTTACGAGCAGTACTTC. Encoded protein: CASSYGQFYEQYF.

This chain links TRBV29-1 with TRBJ1-2; TRBD1 aligns across 7 bases. Looked up from germline, CDR1 is SQVTM and CDR2 is ANQGSEA. The junction had 11 bases not matched to a gene; V was cut back by 3 bases and J by 7 bases. The CDR3 has 14 residues. CDR3 amino acids: CSVELPTGLSGYTF. Written as DNA, the CDR3 is TGCAGCGTTGAGCTCCCGACAGGGTTGAGTGGCTACACCTTC.

The chain links TRBV29-1 to TRBJ2-1; D is undetermined. Trimming removed 4 bases from V and 15 bases from J, with 19 bases in between. The germline V gene encodes CDR1 SQVTM and CDR2 ANQGSEA. CDR3 length: 12 amino acids. The CDR3 sequence: CSVGLLNYVGFF. As DNA, the CDR3 is TGCAGCGTTGGGCTTCTAAACTACGTGGGGTTCTTC.

V usage is TRBV2 and J usage is TRBJ1-6; no clear D. With 6 bases removed from V and 14 bases from J, the gap between germline ends came to 11 bases. CDR3 size: 11 residues. CDR1 is SNHLY, CDR2 FYNNEI, per germline. The DNA for the CDR3 is TGTGCCAGCAGCGCCCAACTCTCCCTCCACTTT. Residues: CASSAQLSLHF.

The chain uses TRBV5-1 and TRBJ1-1; 7 bases align to TRBD1. The CDR3 is made up of 15 amino acids. The trim removed 3 bases at V and 1 base at J, leaving 6 bases unmatched. The germline CDR1 and CDR2 sequences are SGHRS and YFSETQ. As DNA, the CDR3 is TGCGCCAGCAGCTCATCGACAGGGTGGAACACTGAAGCTTTCTTT. The encoded protein is CASSSSTGWNTEAFF.

This CDR3 is CASSSPGRGSYEQYF. The CDR3 DNA is TGTGCCAGCAGCTCCCCTGGGCGGGGCTCCTACGAGCAGTACTTC. The V gene is TRBV5-6, the J gene TRBJ2-7; D possibly corresponds to TRBD2 (6 bases). V gave up 3 bases and J gave up 0 bases, with 13 bases separating them. Germline CDR1 SGHDT, CDR2 YYEEEE. The CDR3 loop spans 15 amino acids.

This clone occurred once. The chain joins TRBV3-1 (or the pseudogene TRBV3-2) to TRBJ2-3; 8 nucleotides line up with TRBD2. Germline V gene data show CDR1 as LGHDT and CDR2 as YNNKEL (reference sequence). V gave up 4 bases and J gave up 1 base; unmatched junction bases: 1. The CDR3 sequence is 14 residues long. CDR3 bases: TGTGCCAGCAGCCCGACTAGCGGCACAGATACGCAGTATTTT. The encoded protein is CASSPTSGTDTQYF.